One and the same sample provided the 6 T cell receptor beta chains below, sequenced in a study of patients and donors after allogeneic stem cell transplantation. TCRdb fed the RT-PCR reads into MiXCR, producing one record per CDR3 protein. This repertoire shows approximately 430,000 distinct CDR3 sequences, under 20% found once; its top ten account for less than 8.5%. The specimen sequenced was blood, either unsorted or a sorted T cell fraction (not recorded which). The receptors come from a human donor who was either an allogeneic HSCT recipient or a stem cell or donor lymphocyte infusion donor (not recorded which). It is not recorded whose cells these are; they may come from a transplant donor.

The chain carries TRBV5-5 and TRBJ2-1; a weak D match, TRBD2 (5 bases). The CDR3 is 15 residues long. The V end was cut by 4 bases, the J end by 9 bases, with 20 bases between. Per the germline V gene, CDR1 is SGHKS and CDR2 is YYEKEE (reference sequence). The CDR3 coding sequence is TGTGCCAGCAGCCCGCGGGTGCGAGCGGCCGGTGAGCAGTTCTTC. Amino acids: CASSPRVRAAGEQFF.

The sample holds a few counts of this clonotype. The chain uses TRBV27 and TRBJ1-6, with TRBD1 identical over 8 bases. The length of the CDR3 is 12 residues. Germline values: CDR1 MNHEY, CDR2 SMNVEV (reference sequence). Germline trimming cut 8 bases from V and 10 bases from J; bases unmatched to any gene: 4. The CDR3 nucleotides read TGTGCCAGCGGACAGGGTGGATCACCCCTCCACTTT. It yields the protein CASGQGGSPLHF.

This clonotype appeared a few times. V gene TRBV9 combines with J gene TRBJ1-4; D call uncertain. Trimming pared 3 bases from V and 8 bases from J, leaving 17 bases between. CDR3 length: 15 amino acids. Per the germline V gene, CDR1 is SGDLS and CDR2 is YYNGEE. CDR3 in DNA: TGTGCCAGCAGCGCAAGACAAAACAGTTACGAAAAACTGTTTTTT. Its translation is CASSARQNSYEKLFF.

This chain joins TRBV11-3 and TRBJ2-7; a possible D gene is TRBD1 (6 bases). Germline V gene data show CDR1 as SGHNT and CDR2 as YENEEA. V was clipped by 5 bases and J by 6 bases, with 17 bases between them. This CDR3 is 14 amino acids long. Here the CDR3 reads CASSVGWDKSEQYF. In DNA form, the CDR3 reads TGTGCCAGCAGCGTAGGCTGGGACAAAAGCGAGCAGTACTTC.

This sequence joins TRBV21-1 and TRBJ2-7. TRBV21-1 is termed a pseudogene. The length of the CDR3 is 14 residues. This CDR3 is CASRTLQSSYEQYF. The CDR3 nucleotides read TGTGCCAGCAGGACTTTACAGAGCTCCTACGAGCAGTACTTC.

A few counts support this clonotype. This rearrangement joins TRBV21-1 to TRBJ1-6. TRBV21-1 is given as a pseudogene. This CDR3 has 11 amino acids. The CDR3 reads CASRAGSPLHF. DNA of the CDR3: TGTGCCAGCAGGGCCGGATCACCCCTCCACTTT.